This TCR beta chain originates from a study of radiotherapy plus CTLA-4 blockade in lung cancer. Study-level points and caveats: Dynamics of early blood T cell clones, together with interferon-beta, were reportedly the best predictors of response.

Profiling relied on immunoSEQ multiplex PCR, and the TCRdb table lists in-frame clones only, not all of them. The sample includes around 30,000 clones, less than 75% of them seen just once. The CDR3 extends over 13 amino acids. V lost 3 bases to trimming and J lost 4 bases, with 7 bases between them. CDR1 and CDR2 from the germline V gene are LNHNV and YYDKDF (reference sequence). For this clone: Its antigen is as yet unknown.

The source was peripheral blood, collected from a patient treated with radiotherapy plus ipilimumab. V gene TRBV15 combines with J gene TRBJ1-5, with D hard to call. This TCR was sampled from a human donor with non-small cell lung cancer whose response to radiotherapy plus ipilimumab could not be evaluated. The CDR3 sequence: CATSSLFNQPQHF. The CDR3 DNA sequence: TGTGCCACCAGCAGCCTTTTTAATCAGCCCCAGCATTTT.